This T cell receptor beta chain was recorded in a study of blood T cells in healthy people across ages. Study-wide results and caveats: Per million T cells, TCR beta diversity dropped about linearly as age rose.

The use of a sample-barcoded 5' primer and a J-beta primer mix characterized a second PCR of about 7 to 12 cycles. With 12 random nucleotides, a template-switch adaptor tagged each individual cDNA molecule. TCRdb used MiXCR to reprocess the 5' RACE reads, holding one entry per CDR3 protein. The sample contains about 1,600,000 distinct CDR3 sequences, about 43% of which appear only once. This clonotype has just one count. Its target is not known. The sequence came from a young woman in good health. Sequencing was performed on blood.

The CDR3: CASSSNSGTGRADTQYF. The CDR3 DNA is TGTGCCAGCAGTTCAAATTCCGGGACAGGGAGGGCAGATACGCAGTATTTT. The chain recombines TRBV28 with TRBJ2-3; 9 bases agree with TRBD1. The CDR3 runs 17 residues. Germline values: CDR1 MDHEN, CDR2 SYDVKM. V lost 4 bases, J lost 4 bases, and 12 bases stayed unmatched.